This passage covers 15 T cell receptor beta chains from one sample sequenced in a study of shared clonotypes between healthy human individuals. The repertoire was sequenced with immunoSEQ multiplex PCR; TCRdb's copy has only in-frame clones and lacks some. The profile shows approximately 340,000 clones, about 73% of them singletons. Sequencing input: memory CD4+ T cells sorted from blood. Subset of the sample: CD45RA-negative fraction. These receptors were obtained from a man aged 25-45 years in good health.

The V gene is TRBV10-3, the J gene TRBJ1-4, with D maybe TRBD1 (5 bases). CDR1 ENHRY and CDR2 SYGVKD come from the germline V gene. The V and J ends lost 6 bases and 7 bases respectively, with 12 bases between them. This CDR3 contains 13 residues. CDR3: CAIRDILSEKLFF. CDR3 DNA: TGTGCCATCAGGGACATCCTTAGTGAAAAACTGTTTTTT.

The chain is built from TRBV2 and TRBJ2-1; D might be TRBD1 or TRBD2, each matching 5 bases. The germline V and J ends were trimmed by 2 bases and 10 bases, with 15 bases remaining between them. CDR3 size: 14 residues. CDR1 and CDR2 (germline): SNHLY, FYNNEI. The CDR3 DNA sequence: TGTGCCAGCAGTGAAACGGGCTTCGAGGGGGAGCAGTTCTTC. Its protein is CASSETGFEGEQFF.

This clone has just one count. This chain connects TRBV2 to TRBJ1-5; D not resolved. Trimming cost V 3 bases and J 0 bases, with 12 bases left between them. Germline lookup yields CDR1 SNHLY and CDR2 FYNNEI. The CDR3 is made up of 16 amino acids. Written as DNA, the CDR3 is TGTGCCAGCAGTGATTATCTCCGGGGTAGCAATCAGCCCCAGCATTTT. Translating gives CASSDYLRGSNQPQHF.

This clone occurred once. The V gene is TRBV7-9, the J gene TRBJ1-1; TRBD1 is a possible D gene (5 bases). The CDR3 loop spans 14 amino acids. Germline V gene lookup returns CDR1 SEHNR and CDR2 FQNEAQ (reference sequence). V lost 5 bases and J lost 2, with 12 bases in between. The CDR3 sequence: CASSPETDNTEAFF. In DNA, the CDR3 is TGTGCCAGCAGCCCAGAGACAGATAACACTGAAGCTTTCTTT.

The chain carries TRBV18 and TRBJ2-3; D call uncertain. The CDR3 has 13 residues. Germline CDR1 reads KGHSH; CDR2 reads LQKENI. The V end was cut by 1 base, the J end by 5 bases, with 7 bases between. CDR3 in DNA: TGTGCCAGCTCACCACTCATTGTAGATACGCAGTATTTT. Its protein product is CASSPLIVDTQYF.

This chain uses TRBV5-5 with TRBJ2-1; D is uncertain. The CDR3 loop spans 12 amino acids. V lost 0 bases, J lost 10 bases, and 8 bases lay in between. The germline V gene has CDR1 SGHKS and CDR2 YYEKEE (reference sequence). This CDR3 reads CASSLDLTEQFF. The DNA of the CDR3 is TGTGCCAGCAGCTTGGACCTGACGGAGCAGTTCTTC. Drawing the rest from reference TRBV5-5 and TRBJ2-1, the complete variable domain is DAGVTQSPTHLIKTRGQQVTLRCSPISGHKSVSWYQQVLGQGPQFIFQYYEKEERGRGNFPDRFSARQFPNYSSELNVNALLLGDSALYLCASSLDLTEQFFGPGTRLTVL.

V usage is TRBV28 and J usage is TRBJ2-7; D is possibly TRBD1 or TRBD2 (5 bases each). The ends were cut back, 9 bases at V and 1 base at J, with 16 bases in the middle. The CDR3 has 14 amino acids. The germline V gene encodes CDR1 MDHEN and CDR2 SYDVKM. CDR3 loop: CASFSGALSYEQYF. In DNA, the CDR3 is TGTGCCAGTTTCTCCGGGGCTCTATCCTACGAGCAGTACTTC.

V and J are TRBV18 and TRBJ2-2; no firm D call. Trimming removed 3 bases at V and 11 bases at J, with 13 bases between. CDR3 length: 13 amino acids. Germline CDR1 reads KGHSH; CDR2 reads LQKENI. The CDR3 sequence is CASSPFGGKELFF. DNA of the CDR3: TGTGCCAGCTCACCCTTCGGCGGAAAAGAGCTGTTTTTT.

The chain recombines TRBV7-2 with TRBJ2-1; D is possibly TRBD2 (5 bases). The CDR3 has 16 amino acids. The ends were cut back, 5 bases at V and 0 bases at J, with 14 bases in the middle. Germline V CDR1 and CDR2: SGHTA, FQGNSA. In nucleotides, the CDR3 is TGTGCCAGCAGCCGGACTGCGCCCACCTCCTACAATGAGCAGTTCTTC. As protein: CASSRTAPTSYNEQFF.

This clone appeared a few times. The chain joins TRBV27 to TRBJ2-3; TRBD2 matches 11 bases. There are 17 residues in the CDR3. Germline V gene lookup returns CDR1 MNHEY and CDR2 SMNVEV (reference sequence). J lost 2 bases, V lost 1 base, and 5 bases had no gene match. CDR3 amino acids: CASSLLGLAENTDTQYF. In DNA, the CDR3 is TGTGCCAGCAGTTTATTGGGACTAGCGGAGAACACAGATACGCAGTATTTT.

The V call is TRBV5-4, the J call TRBJ2-1, with TRBD2 matching 13 bases. The V gene end was trimmed by 3 bases and the J gene end by 10 bases; junction bases not matched to a gene: 10. The CDR3 is made up of 16 amino acids. Germline V CDR1 and CDR2: SGHNT, YYREEE (reference sequence). The CDR3 loop is CASSSQTSGRAGEQFF. The CDR3 DNA follows: TGTGCCAGCAGCTCTCAAACTAGCGGGAGGGCGGGCGAGCAGTTCTTC.

The rearrangement uses TRBV7-2 and TRBJ1-2, with 7 bases identical to TRBD1. This CDR3 spans 14 amino acids. CDR1 and CDR2 from the germline V gene are SGHTA and FQGNSA. With V trimmed by 5 bases and J by 7 bases, 10 bases remained unmatched. CDR3 protein: CASSKDRTRFGYTF. The CDR3 DNA reads as TGTGCCAGCAGCAAGGACAGGACCCGATTTGGCTACACCTTC.

The chain employs TRBV7-2 and TRBJ1-2; D ambiguous. This CDR3 is 13 amino acids long. V was cut by 1 base and J by 5 bases, with 8 bases left in between. The germline V gene encodes CDR1 SGHTA and CDR2 FQGNSA. The chain's CDR3 is CASSLGRVYGYTF. Written as DNA, the CDR3 is TGTGCCAGCAGCTTAGGGCGGGTTTATGGCTACACCTTC. Full variable domain (missing parts from reference TRBV7-2 and TRBJ1-2): GAGVSQSPSNKVTEKGKDVELRCDPISGHTALYWYRQSLGQGLEFLIYFQGNSAPDKSGLPSDRFSAERTGGSVSTLTIQRTQQEDSAVYLCASSLGRVYGYTFGSGTRLTVV.

The table lists this clone with a few counts. The chain couples TRBV28 to TRBJ1-4; unclear D gene. CDR1 MDHEN and CDR2 SYDVKM come from the germline V gene. With 5 bases removed from V and 0 bases from J, the gap between germline ends came to 7 bases. The CDR3 sequence is 14 residues long. The CDR3 reads CASSGRATNEKLFF. The CDR3 coding sequence is TGTGCCAGCAGTGGCCGGGCAACTAATGAAAAACTGTTTTTT.

V gene TRBV30 combines with J gene TRBJ2-7; D ambiguous. Trimming took off 3 bases at V and 7 bases at J, with 13 bases between the two ends. This CDR3 contains 12 residues. The germline V gene encodes CDR1 GTSNPN and CDR2 SVGIG (reference sequence). The CDR3 region is CAWSPRDTEQYF. The CDR3 DNA reads TGTGCCTGGAGCCCTCGAGACACGGAGCAGTACTTC.